This TCR beta chain comes out of a study of blood T cell repertoires in COVID-19. Study details: Collection of acute and convalescent COVID-19 samples took place in the United States, Italy and Spain. The analysed material was cDNA or gDNA that came from T cells, B-cell-depleted T cells, or PBMCs.

Those who participated ranged in age from roughly 18 to 90 years and resided in about two dozen US areas. Recovered participants had two consecutive negative NP/OP PCR tests, healthcare professional clearance, or symptom resolution. Using immunoSEQ multiplex PCR, the repertoire was profiled, and TCRdb retains in-frame clones only, with some absent. The sample records roughly 330,000 clones, approximately 90% being singletons. Germline V lookup: CDR1 SGHRS, CDR2 YFSETQ. The CDR3 spans 15 residues. The J segment lost 6 bases and the V segment lost 4 bases, leaving 12 bases of the junction unmatched. This TCR was sampled from a woman aged 18-29 years who had recovered from COVID-19. The material sequenced was PBMCs or T cells enriched from blood (not recorded which). This chain links TRBV5-1 with TRBJ1-1, with 7 bases identical to TRBD1. CDR3 in amino acids: CASSLHETGMPEAFF. DNA of the CDR3: TGCGCCAGCAGCCTCCACGAGACAGGGATGCCTGAAGCTTTCTTT.